Each of the 5 T cell receptor beta chains below was sequenced from the same sample in a study of CD8 T cells in Susac syndrome. Random hexamers were used to reverse transcribe an amount of roughly 0.45 to 1 ug RNA. TCRdb reprocessed the immunoSEQ multiplex PCR reads with MiXCR, giving one entry per CDR3 protein. The top ten hold around 0.15% of the sample, which has about 150,000 distinct CDR3 sequences, approximately 95% seen once. The material sequenced was CD4+ T cells from PBMCs. These receptors came from a human donor with Susac syndrome.

This chain links TRBV20-1 with TRBJ2-3; D is possibly TRBD2 (5 bases). V was shortened by 1 base and J by 5 bases, with 22 bases between the two germline ends. CDR3 length equals 17 residues. Germline CDR1 is DFQATT and CDR2 is SNEGSKA (reference sequence). In DNA, the CDR3 is TGCAGTGCTAGAGTTACCCCCGCGAGAGGGCGTGAAGATACGCAGTATTTT. This encodes CSARVTPARGREDTQYF.

The CDR3 loop is CASSRPDGQETQYF. As DNA, the CDR3 is TGTGCCAGCAGCCGACCCGACGGGCAAGAGACCCAGTACTTC. The chain combines TRBV3-1 with TRBJ2-5; no reliable D call. CDR3 size: 14 residues. Trimming stripped 4 bases from V and 2 bases from J, with 11 bases between. CDR1 is LGHDT and CDR2 is YNNKEL in the germline V gene (reference sequence).

This chain links TRBV12-3 or TRBV12-4 with TRBJ2-7; possible D gene TRBD1, 5 bases. The CDR3 sequence is 13 residues long. The V and J ends lost 0 bases and 6 bases respectively, with 9 bases between them. The CDR3 sequence is CASSLAGESEQYF. In nucleotides, the CDR3 is TGTGCCAGCAGTTTAGCAGGGGAAAGCGAGCAGTACTTC.

The chain uses TRBV10-3 and TRBJ1-5, with D perhaps matching TRBD1 (5 bases). Germline-derived CDR1 and CDR2 are ENHRY and SYGVKD. V lost 3 bases, J lost 1 base, and 10 bases lay in between. The CDR3 runs 15 residues. CDR3 bases: TGTGCCATCAGTGACCGGGACTTAAGCAATCAGCCCCAGCATTTT. Amino acid sequence: CAISDRDLSNQPQHF.

The rearrangement uses TRBV20-1 and TRBJ2-3; possibly TRBD2 for D (7 bases). CDR3 size: 14 residues. Germline CDR1 is DFQATT and CDR2 is SNEGSKA (reference sequence). Trimming left V 6 bases short and J 2 bases short, with 15 bases between. The CDR3, as DNA: TGCAGTGCCCTGGAGGGGGGGAACACAGATACGCAGTATTTT. It translates to CSALEGGNTDTQYF.